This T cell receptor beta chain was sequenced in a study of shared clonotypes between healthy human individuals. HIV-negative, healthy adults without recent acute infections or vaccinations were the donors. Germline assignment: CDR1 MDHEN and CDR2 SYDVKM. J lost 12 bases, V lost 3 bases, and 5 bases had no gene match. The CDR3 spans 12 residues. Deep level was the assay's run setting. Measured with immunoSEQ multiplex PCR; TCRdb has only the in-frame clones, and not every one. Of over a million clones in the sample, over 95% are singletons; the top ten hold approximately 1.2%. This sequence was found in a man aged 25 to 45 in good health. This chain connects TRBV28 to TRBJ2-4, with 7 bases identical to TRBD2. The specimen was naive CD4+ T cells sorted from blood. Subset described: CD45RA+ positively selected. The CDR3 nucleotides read TGTGCCAGCAGTTTGCGGGGGACTACTCAGTACTTC. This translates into CASSLRGTTQYF.